The 17 T cell receptor beta chains below all came from one sample that was sequenced in a study of PD-L1 blockade in urothelial cancer. Sequencing used immunoSEQ multiplex PCR; TCRdb keeps in-frame clones, though not all of them. The sample holds tens of thousands of clones, 75% to 90% seen once. Sequences were derived from PBMCs, sampled around atezolizumab (anti-PD-L1) treatment. The receptors were sampled from a man aged 50 to 60 with urothelial cancer.

This chain connects TRBV6-1 to TRBJ2-1; TRBD2 matches 8 bases. The germline V gene encodes CDR1 MNHNS and CDR2 SASEGT. The CDR3 has 17 amino acids. V trimming: 2 bases; J trimming: 4 bases; junction bases outside the gene matches: 10. CDR3 nucleotide sequence: TGTGCCAGCAGTGAAAATTACGGCGGGGGGACATACAATGAGCAGTTCTTC. Translation: CASSENYGGGTYNEQFF.

The chain employs TRBV7-9 and TRBJ1-5; 11 positions match TRBD1. CDR1 is SEHNR, CDR2 FQNEAQ, per germline (reference sequence). This CDR3 is built from 14 residues. The V and J ends lost 5 bases and 5 bases, in that order; junction bases with no gene match: 2. CDR3 protein: CASSKGQGDQPQHF. In nucleotides, the CDR3 is TGTGCCAGCAGCAAGGGACAGGGGGATCAGCCCCAGCATTTT.

The J gene is TRBJ2-7, the V gene TRBV6-5; D is unresolved. Trimming took off 0 bases at V and 3 bases at J, with 12 bases between the two ends. This CDR3 region has 15 residues. From germline, CDR1 is MNHEY and CDR2 SVGAGI. The CDR3 coding sequence is TGTGCCAGCAGTTACTCGAAGATTACGGACTACGAGCAGTACGTC. The encoded protein is CASSYSKITDYEQYV.

This chain connects TRBV2 to TRBJ1-1; D perhaps matches TRBD1 (5 bases). Looked up from germline, CDR1 is SNHLY and CDR2 is FYNNEI. This CDR3 is 15 amino acids long. V dropped 6 bases and J dropped 1 base, with 15 bases sitting between them. The CDR3 sequence: CASRRDGGANTEAFF. The CDR3 bases are TGTGCCAGCAGGAGGGATGGCGGGGCGAACACTGAAGCTTTCTTT.

The chain employs TRBV5-1 and TRBJ1-1, with a tentative D call TRBD1 (5 bases). Between the trimmed V and J ends, which lost 3 bases and 4 bases, there was a span of 16 bases. Looked up from germline, CDR1 is SGHRS and CDR2 is YFSETQ. The CDR3 is 15 amino acids. The CDR3 region has the DNA TGCGCCAGCAGCTCCCGGATCGGGGGGGGCACTGAAGCTTTCTTT. It encodes CASSSRIGGGTEAFF.

V and J are TRBV28 and TRBJ2-3; a weak D match, TRBD2 (5 bases). This CDR3 has 12 amino acids. The V gene lost 6 bases and the J gene lost 6 bases, with 10 bases spanning the gap. CDR1 is MDHEN, CDR2 SYDVKM, per germline. This CDR3 is CASSKRRDTQYF. Here the CDR3 DNA reads TGTGCCAGCAGCAAGAGGAGGGATACGCAGTATTTT.

This chain joins TRBV5-5 and TRBJ1-4; D is undetermined. The CDR3 has 14 residues. Germline V gives CDR1 SGHKS, CDR2 YYEKEE (reference sequence). V was pared by 4 bases and J by 2 bases, with 9 bases between. The DNA for the CDR3 is TGTGCCAGCAGCCGGGAGGTGACTAATGAAAAACTGTTTTTT. Translating gives CASSREVTNEKLFF.

This chain links TRBV18 with TRBJ1-6, with D possibly TRBD1 on 5 matching bases. The V and J ends lost 5 bases and 6 bases respectively, with 11 bases between them. The CDR3 has 14 amino acids. Germline V gene lookup returns CDR1 KGHSH and CDR2 LQKENI. The CDR3: CASSMDTPNSPLHF. In DNA, the CDR3 is TGTGCCAGCTCAATGGACACCCCTAATTCACCCCTCCACTTT.

This clone was seen more than once but under ten times. This chain connects TRBV5-1 to TRBJ2-2; 8 bases agree with TRBD2. This CDR3 comprises 15 residues. The germline gives CDR1 SGHRS, CDR2 YFSETQ. V gave up 0 bases and J gave up 7 bases; unmatched junction bases: 5. The CDR3 region is CASSLDSGMGGELFF. CDR3 DNA: TGCGCCAGCAGCTTGGATAGCGGGATGGGCGGGGAGCTGTTTTTT.

The genes are TRBV18 and TRBJ1-1, with a possible D match to TRBD1 (6 bases). The germline V gene encodes CDR1 KGHSH and CDR2 LQKENI. Trimming pared 0 bases from V and 5 bases from J, leaving 10 bases between. The CDR3 covers 14 residues. DNA for the CDR3: TGTGCCAGCTCACCACCGGCGGACAGAACTGAAGCTTTCTTT. Translated, it gives CASSPPADRTEAFF.

V is TRBV27 and J is TRBJ1-1; possible D gene TRBD1, 6 bases. CDR1 is MNHEY and CDR2 is SMNVEV in the germline V gene (reference sequence). V was shortened by 3 bases and J by 1 base, with 18 bases between the two germline ends. The CDR3 totals 17 residues. CDR3 region: CASSFGRDIQANTEAFF. CDR3 nucleotides: TGTGCCAGCAGTTTCGGCCGGGACATCCAAGCGAACACTGAAGCTTTCTTT.

The J gene is TRBJ1-5, the V gene TRBV7-2; 7 bases fit TRBD1. With 4 bases clipped from V and 5 bases from J, the junction kept 8 bases outside the gene matches. The CDR3 is 15 residues long. Germline values: CDR1 SGHTA, CDR2 FQGNSA. The chain's CDR3 is CASSSQGQLYQPQHF. The CDR3 DNA is TGTGCCAGCAGCTCCCAGGGACAGCTATATCAGCCCCAGCATTTT. Looking up the rest from reference TRBV7-2 and TRBJ1-5 gives the full variable domain: GAGVSQSPSNKVTEKGKDVELRCDPISGHTALYWYRQSLGQGLEFLIYFQGNSAPDKSGLPSDRFSAERTGGSVSTLTIQRTQQEDSAVYLCASSSQGQLYQPQHFGDGTRLSIL.

The chain carries TRBV9 and TRBJ2-2; possibly TRBD2 for D (6 bases). CDR3 length equals 16 residues. The ends were cut back, 4 bases at V and 5 bases at J, with 18 bases in the middle. Germline V gene lookup returns CDR1 SGDLS and CDR2 YYNGEE. CDR3 in amino acids: CASSPHGTPGTGELFF. The CDR3 bases are TGTGCCAGCAGCCCCCACGGGACTCCAGGAACCGGGGAGCTGTTTTTT.

A note on this clone: The junction and the germline gene differ at one end; a read error may be behind it. The chain recombines TRBV7-7 with TRBJ1-5; maybe TRBD1 (6 bases). The germline V gene has CDR1 SSHAT and CDR2 FNYEAQ (reference sequence). The CDR3 totals 16 residues. The CDR3 region has the DNA TGTGCTAGCAGCCCCCCCCGGGGGGGGGCTTGGCAGCCCCAGCATTTT. Its translation is CASSPPRGGAWQPQHF.

The chain uses TRBV13 and TRBJ2-7; a possible D gene is TRBD2 (5 bases). CDR3 length: 15 residues. In germline, CDR1 is PRHDT, CDR2 FYEKMQ (reference sequence). The V and J ends lost 2 bases and 2 bases respectively, with 13 bases between them. Here the CDR3 DNA reads TGTGCCAGCAGCTTACAAGGCGGGCGCCCCTACGAGCAGTACTTC. Amino acid sequence: CASSLQGGRPYEQYF.

The chain has TRBV27 and TRBJ2-7, with D unresolved. The CDR3 is 14 residues long. V shed 4 bases and J shed 3 bases, with 13 bases lying between them. Germline assignment: CDR1 MNHEY and CDR2 SMNVEV (reference sequence). In nucleotides, the CDR3 is TGTGCCAGCAGTTGGTCGACTTCCGACTACGAGCAGTACTTC. This encodes CASSWSTSDYEQYF.

This clone was seen a handful of times. This chain uses TRBV7-6 with TRBJ1-1; TRBD1 aligns across 7 bases. The CDR3 has 14 amino acids. V gave up 1 base and J gave up 4 bases; unmatched junction bases: 3. Germline values: CDR1 SGHVS, CDR2 FNYEAQ. The CDR3 DNA reads TGTGCCAGCAGCTTAGAACAGGGGACCACTGAAGCTTTCTTT. It codes for CASSLEQGTTEAFF.